Below are 30 T cell receptor beta chains sequenced from a single sample in a study of yellow fever vaccine responses in identical twins. MiXCR, run by TCRdb on the RT-PCR reads, gives a single entry per CDR3 protein. This table holds approximately 1,600 distinct CDR3 sequences, 70% to 90% found once. This specimen was T cells from blood (PBMCs), unsorted or a sorted subset (not recorded which), taken before or after yellow fever vaccination (not recorded which). The receptors derive from a woman aged 18-29 years who received the yellow fever vaccine.

This chain joins TRBV29-1 and TRBJ2-7; 8 bases fit TRBD1. CDR3 size: 13 residues. The germline V gene encodes CDR1 SQVTM and CDR2 ANQGSEA. The ends lost 7 bases at V and 2 bases at J; junction bases unmatched: 7. The CDR3 loop is CSDSTGEAYEQYF. CDR3 nucleotide sequence: TGCAGCGACTCGACAGGGGAGGCCTACGAGCAGTACTTC.

The V gene is TRBV15, the J gene TRBJ1-4, with D uncertain. The V end lost 1 base, the J end lost 6 bases, and 12 bases lay between the germline ends. CDR3 length: 15 residues. Germline CDR1 reads LNHNV; CDR2 reads YYDKDF (reference sequence). As DNA, the CDR3 is TGTGCCACCAGCAGAGTGGCAGGACGAGATGAAAAACTGTTTTTT. Amino acids: CATSRVAGRDEKLFF. Supplemented by reference TRBV15 and TRBJ1-4, the full variable domain reads DAMVIQNPRYQVTQFGKPVTLSCSQTLNHNVMYWYQQKSSQAPKLLFHYYDKDFNNEADTPDNFQSRRPNTSFCFLDIRSPGLGDTAMYLCATSRVAGRDEKLFFGSGTQLSVL.

The genes are TRBV11-1 and TRBJ2-3, with TRBD2 matching over 12 bases. Germline assignment: CDR1 SGHAT and CDR2 FQDESV (reference sequence). The CDR3 is 16 residues long. The J segment lost 3 bases and the V segment lost 5 bases, leaving 6 bases of the junction unmatched. CDR3 DNA sequence: TGTGCCAGCAGCCCCAAGACTAGCGGGAGAACAGATACGCAGTATTTT. Protein sequence: CASSPKTSGRTDTQYF.

The J gene is TRBJ2-1, the V gene TRBV4-1, with TRBD2 matching 8 bases. The trim removed 0 bases at V and 2 bases at J, leaving 3 bases unmatched. The CDR3 runs to 16 residues. Germline CDR1 is MGHRA and CDR2 is YSYEKL. CDR3 nucleotides: TGCGCCAGCAGCCAAGATGCCGGGGGGGCCTACAATGAGCAGTTCTTC. Translated: CASSQDAGGAYNEQFF.

The chain couples TRBV10-3 to TRBJ1-5, with unresolved D. This CDR3 region has 13 residues. Germline CDR1 and CDR2: ENHRY and SYGVKD. Trimming removed 2 bases at V and 0 bases at J, with 2 bases between. The CDR3 DNA is TGTGCCATCAGTGAGAATAGCAATCAGCCCCAGCATTTT. Protein product: CAISENSNQPQHF.

This clonotype was seen more than once but under ten times. V is TRBV18 and J is TRBJ2-7, with a tentative D call TRBD1 (6 bases). This CDR3 is 13 amino acids long. Germline loops: CDR1 KGHSH, CDR2 LQKENI. V shed 0 bases and J shed 7 bases, with 10 bases lying between them. The DNA for the CDR3 is TGTGCCAGCTCACCACCGGTAGGGGGTGAGCAGTACTTC. It codes for CASSPPVGGEQYF.

This clonotype was seen a few times. This rearrangement joins TRBV6-4 to TRBJ1-2, with D perhaps TRBD1 (5 bases). Deletions cut 0 bases from V and 3 bases from J, with 5 bases between. Germline V gives CDR1 MRHNA, CDR2 SNTAGT. The CDR3 has 13 residues. This chain's CDR3 is CASSDSGHYGYTF. Written as DNA, the CDR3 is TGTGCCAGCAGTGACTCGGGACACTATGGCTACACCTTC.

V usage is TRBV12-3 or TRBV12-4 and J usage is TRBJ1-1, with TRBD1 matching over 10 bases. V shed 7 bases and J 7 bases; nucleotides not matched to a gene: 9. The CDR3 is made up of 14 amino acids. CDR3 in amino acids: CASMTTGGVREAFF. For the CDR3, the DNA is TGTGCCAGCATGACGACAGGGGGCGTGCGTGAAGCTTTCTTT.

The chain joins TRBV5-4 to TRBJ2-7, with a possible D match to TRBD2 (6 bases). V gave up 4 bases and J gave up 2 bases, with 10 bases separating them. Per the germline V gene, CDR1 is SGHNT and CDR2 is YYREEE (reference sequence). CDR3 length equals 13 residues. The CDR3 region has the DNA TGTGCCAGCAGCCGCGCTAGCGCCTACGAGCAGTACTTC. Its protein product is CASSRASAYEQYF.

This clonotype was detected a few times. The V and J genes are TRBV23-1 and TRBJ1-4; D is ambiguous. TRBV23-1 counts as an open reading frame of uncertain function. V was trimmed by 8 bases and J by 0 bases, leaving 16 bases between them. The CDR3 contains 16 residues. The CDR3 nucleotides are TGCGCCAGCCACACCCACCTTAGTGCAACTAATGAAAAACTGTTTTTT. Translation gives CASHTHLSATNEKLFF.

V is TRBV10-3 and J is TRBJ2-6, with no clear D. The V end lost 6 bases, the J end lost 1 base, and 16 bases lay between the germline ends. This CDR3 has 17 amino acids. Germline lookup yields CDR1 ENHRY and CDR2 SYGVKD. In DNA, the CDR3 is TGTGCCATCAGCCCACTCTCCACAATATCTGGGGCCAACGTCCTGACTTTC. Translated: CAISPLSTISGANVLTF.

The chain employs TRBV12-3 or TRBV12-4 and TRBJ2-2, with 7 bases matching TRBD1. V dropped 7 bases and J dropped 6; count of bases not matched to a gene: 8. The CDR3 loop spans 14 amino acids. CDR3 in DNA: TGTGCCAGCATTGACAGGGTTGAGGCCGGGGAGCTGTTTTTT. Its translation is CASIDRVEAGELFF.

The rearrangement joins TRBV2 to TRBJ1-1; possibly TRBD1 for D (5 bases). Trimming shortened V by 3 bases and J by 3 bases, and 11 bases separated the two germline ends. The CDR3 has 14 residues. Germline V gives CDR1 SNHLY, CDR2 FYNNEI. The CDR3 loop reads CASSEYGDHTEAFF. The CDR3 DNA reads as TGTGCCAGCAGTGAGTACGGGGACCACACTGAAGCTTTCTTT.

V is TRBV5-1 and J is TRBJ2-5, with 14 nucleotides matching TRBD2. This CDR3 is 17 amino acids long. Germline lookup yields CDR1 SGHRS and CDR2 YFSETQ. The J segment lost 3 bases and the V segment lost 4 bases, leaving 8 bases of the junction unmatched. The CDR3 spells CASSPGTSGSTEETQYF. CDR3 nucleotides: TGCGCCAGCAGCCCTGGGACTAGCGGGAGCACAGAAGAGACCCAGTACTTC.

This clonotype showed up just once. This rearrangement joins TRBV13 to TRBJ2-1; 10 bases map to TRBD2. Germline V gives CDR1 PRHDT, CDR2 FYEKMQ (reference sequence). The V gene end was trimmed by 5 bases and the J gene end by 7 bases; junction bases not matched to a gene: 8. The CDR3 totals 15 residues. CDR3 nucleotide sequence: TGTGCCAGCAGCCCAAGGAGCGGGGGGGCAAATGAGCAGTTCTTC. Translation gives CASSPRSGGANEQFF.

The chain recombines TRBV12-3 or TRBV12-4 with TRBJ2-7; the D gene is possibly TRBD1 (5 bases). V lost 6 bases to trimming and J lost 4 bases, with 16 bases between them. This CDR3 contains 14 residues. The chain's CDR3 is CASRGERGWYEQYF. The CDR3 DNA follows: TGTGCCAGCAGGGGCGAAAGGGGATGGTACGAGCAGTACTTC.

The CDR3 DNA follows: TGCACCAGCAGCCAGGGACGGAGCTATAGCAATCAGCCCCAGCATTTT. Protein sequence: CTSSQGRSYSNQPQHF. The J gene is TRBJ1-5, the V gene TRBV1; the table's D gene call, TRBD1, was not cross checked with the DNA. TRBV1 represents a pseudogene. The CDR3 has 16 amino acids.

The V and J genes are TRBV11-3 and TRBJ1-1; D is ambiguous. V gave up 3 bases and J gave up 1 base, with 6 bases separating them. The CDR3 is made up of 13 amino acids. Germline assignment: CDR1 SGHNT and CDR2 YENEEA. This CDR3 reads CASSFRQNTEAFF. Here the CDR3 DNA reads TGTGCCAGCAGCTTCCGGCAGAACACTGAAGCTTTCTTT.

The chain uses TRBV11-1 and TRBJ2-5; TRBD2 matches at 9 bases. CDR1 is SGHAT, CDR2 FQDESV, per germline (reference sequence). This CDR3 has 14 residues. V was pared by 4 bases and J by 2 bases, with 2 bases of the junction left unmatched. The chain's CDR3 is CASSSSGAQETQYF. CDR3 nucleotide sequence: TGTGCCAGCAGCTCTAGCGGGGCACAAGAGACCCAGTACTTC.

V usage is TRBV7-9 and J usage is TRBJ2-2; 7 bases agree with TRBD1. The CDR3 is made up of 15 amino acids. Germline lookup yields CDR1 SEHNR and CDR2 FQNEAQ (reference sequence). With 1 base clipped from V and 7 bases from J, the junction kept 6 bases outside the gene matches. Here the CDR3 DNA reads TGTGCCAGCAGCTTAGGACAGGGCGGAGGCGGGGAGCTGTTTTTT. It specifies CASSLGQGGGGELFF.

The genes are TRBV4-1 and TRBJ1-5; 10 nucleotides match TRBD1. V was pared by 1 base and J by 2 bases, with 2 bases of the junction left unmatched. The germline CDR1 and CDR2 sequences are MGHRA and YSYEKL. The CDR3 is 16 amino acids. The CDR3, as DNA: TGCGCCAGCAGCCAAGGGGACAGGGGAGGCAATCAGCCCCAGCATTTT. Translation gives CASSQGDRGGNQPQHF.

The chain joins TRBV6-5 to TRBJ2-7; the D gene is possibly TRBD2 (7 bases). The V gene lost 0 bases and the J gene lost 4 bases, with 16 bases spanning the gap. This CDR3 spans 16 amino acids. In germline, CDR1 is MNHEY, CDR2 SVGAGI. The CDR3 sequence: CASSYSDPGGAYEQYF. The CDR3 region has the DNA TGTGCCAGCAGTTACTCAGATCCGGGGGGCGCGTACGAGCAGTACTTC.

This sequence joins TRBV10-1 and TRBJ2-7; D possibly corresponds to TRBD1 (6 bases). Germline CDR1 reads WNHNN; CDR2 reads SYGVQD (reference sequence). Trimming cost V 5 bases and J 2 bases, with 10 bases left between them. This CDR3 region has 13 residues. CDR3 nucleotides: TGCGCCAGCAGTTCACAGGGAACCTACGAGCAGTACTTC. Translation: CASSSQGTYEQYF.

This clonotype was counted only a few times. The chain couples TRBV10-1 to TRBJ1-2; possible D gene TRBD1, 5 bases. Germline V gene data show CDR1 as WNHNN and CDR2 as SYGVQD (reference sequence). V was shortened by 6 bases and J by 10 bases, with 12 bases between the two germline ends. CDR3 length equals 11 residues. Here the CDR3 DNA reads TGCGCCAGCAGAGAAGACAGCATCTACACCTTC. This codes for CASREDSIYTF.

The chain's CDR3 is CAISDLAGEIDTQYF. The CDR3 DNA is TGTGCCATCAGTGATCTAGCGGGAGAGATAGATACGCAGTATTTT. The rearrangement links TRBV10-3 to TRBJ2-3; 10 nucleotides agree with TRBD2. CDR1 ENHRY and CDR2 SYGVKD come from the germline V gene. V gave up 3 bases and J gave up 5 bases; unmatched junction bases: 5. The CDR3 runs to 15 residues.

The J gene is TRBJ2-3, the V gene TRBV28; 9 bases are a match to TRBD2. Per the germline V gene, CDR1 is MDHEN and CDR2 is SYDVKM. The ends lost 8 bases at V and 4 bases at J; junction bases unmatched: 13. The CDR3 spans 16 residues. DNA for the CDR3: TGTGCCAGCTCCCTGGGCGGGGGGGATTTCGCAGATACGCAGTATTTT. As protein: CASSLGGGDFADTQYF.

The chain joins TRBV6-6 to TRBJ1-1; D gene uncertain. The CDR3 has 14 amino acids. V was cut by 5 bases and J by 6 bases, with 16 bases left in between. Germline loops: CDR1 MNHNY, CDR2 SVGAGI (reference sequence). The CDR3, as DNA: TGTGCCAGCAGTAACGAGGGAAGCCGGGCTGAAGCTTTCTTT. Residues: CASSNEGSRAEAFF.

The chain employs TRBV24-1 and TRBJ2-7; possibly TRBD2 for D (5 bases). The CDR3 covers 14 residues. With 3 bases removed from V and 1 base from J, the gap between germline ends came to 9 bases. Germline loops: CDR1 KGHDR, CDR2 SFDVKD. As DNA, the CDR3 is TGTGCCACCAGTGATGAGAGGGTTTCCTACGAGCAGTACTTC. It translates to CATSDERVSYEQYF.

This chain joins TRBV7-3 and TRBJ1-2; no firm D call. V gave up 0 bases and J gave up 6 bases, with 5 bases separating them. Germline V gives CDR1 SGHTA, CDR2 FQGTGA. There are 12 residues in the CDR3. In DNA form, the CDR3 reads TGTGCCAGCAGCTTAACTCTAAATGGCTACACCTTC. Amino acid sequence: CASSLTLNGYTF.

This chain uses TRBV18 with TRBJ2-5, with D hard to call. The CDR3 extends over 14 amino acids. The germline CDR1 and CDR2 sequences are KGHSH and LQKENI. Trimming cost V 3 bases and J 3 bases, with 11 bases left between them. This chain's CDR3 is CASSPTSPEETQYF. DNA for the CDR3: TGTGCCAGCTCACCTACCAGTCCAGAAGAGACCCAGTACTTC.